This T cell receptor (beta chain) is from a study of cytomegalovirus exposure and HLA in healthy donors. Findings and caveats of the study: The classifier, whose performance was assessed in both the original and validation cohorts, reportedly diagnosed cytomegalovirus status with high specificity and sensitivity. There were a few CMV-associated chains whose specificity for CMV antigens was confirmed in vitro.

Germline values: CDR1 MDHEN, CDR2 SYDVKM. The V gene end was trimmed by 3 bases and the J gene end by 5 bases; junction bases not matched to a gene: 9. The CDR3 runs to 16 residues. Worth noting for this clone: Antigen specificity is unknown.

TCRdb keeps only in-frame clones here, not all; method: immunoSEQ multiplex PCR. The profile covers about 150,000 clones, with 85% to 90% appearing a single time and around 3.4% taken by the ten largest. This TCR derives from a young woman in good health and CMV-seropositive. The chain uses TRBV28 and TRBJ2-3; 9 nucleotides align to TRBD2. The sample consisted of PBMCs. CDR3 residues: CASSFASGIWGDTQYF. The CDR3 nucleotides read TGTGCCAGCAGTTTCGCTAGCGGGATCTGGGGAGATACGCAGTATTTT.